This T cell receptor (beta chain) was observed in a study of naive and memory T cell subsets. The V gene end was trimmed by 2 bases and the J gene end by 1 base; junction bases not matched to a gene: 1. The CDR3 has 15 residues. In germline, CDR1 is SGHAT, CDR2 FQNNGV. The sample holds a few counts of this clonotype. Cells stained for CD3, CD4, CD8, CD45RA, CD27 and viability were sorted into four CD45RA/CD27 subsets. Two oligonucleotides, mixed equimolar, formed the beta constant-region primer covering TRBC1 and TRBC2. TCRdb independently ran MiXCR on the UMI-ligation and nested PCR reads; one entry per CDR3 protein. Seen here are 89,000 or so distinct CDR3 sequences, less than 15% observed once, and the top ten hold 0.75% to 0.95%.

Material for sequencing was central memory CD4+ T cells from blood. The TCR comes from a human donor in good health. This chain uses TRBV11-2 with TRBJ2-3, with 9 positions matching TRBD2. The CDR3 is CASSLLAGRTDTQYF. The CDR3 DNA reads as TGTGCCAGCAGCTTACTAGCGGGACGCACAGATACGCAGTATTTT.